A single sample is the source of the 3 T cell receptor beta chains below, sequenced in a study of CD8 T cells in Susac syndrome. Random hexamers served to reverse transcribe roughly 0.45 to 1 ug RNA. TCRdb recomputed calls from the immunoSEQ multiplex PCR reads with MiXCR, one row per CDR3 protein. The table has fewer than 150,000 distinct CDR3 sequences, 85% to 95% seen once. Sequencing was done on a sample of CD8+ T cells from PBMCs. The receptors originated from a human donor in good health.

This chain connects TRBV7-9 to TRBJ2-2; D not resolved. V lost 3 bases and J 10 bases, leaving 9 bases between the germline ends. This CDR3 contains 12 residues. Germline V CDR1 and CDR2: SEHNR, FQNEAQ (reference sequence). The CDR3, as DNA: TGTGCCAGCAGCTTCGGCGACGTGGAGCTGTTTTTT. Amino acids: CASSFGDVELFF.

J is TRBJ1-2 and V is TRBV4-2; tentative D call: TRBD1 (6 bases). Germline V gene data show CDR1 as LGHNA and CDR2 as YNFKEQ. The CDR3 length is 14 residues. V lost 3 bases and J lost 5, with 13 bases in between. Here the CDR3 reads CASSQTGTQYGYTF. Here the CDR3 DNA reads TGTGCCAGCAGCCAGACCGGGACACAGTATGGCTACACCTTC.

V and J are TRBV29-1 and TRBJ2-7; 7 bases line up with TRBD1. The CDR3 runs 12 residues. The V segment lost 6 bases and the J segment 4 bases; nucleotides outside the gene matches: 6. Germline values: CDR1 SQVTM, CDR2 ANQGSEA. This CDR3 is CSVGDSPYEQYF. As DNA, the CDR3 is TGCAGCGTCGGGGACAGTCCTTACGAGCAGTACTTC.